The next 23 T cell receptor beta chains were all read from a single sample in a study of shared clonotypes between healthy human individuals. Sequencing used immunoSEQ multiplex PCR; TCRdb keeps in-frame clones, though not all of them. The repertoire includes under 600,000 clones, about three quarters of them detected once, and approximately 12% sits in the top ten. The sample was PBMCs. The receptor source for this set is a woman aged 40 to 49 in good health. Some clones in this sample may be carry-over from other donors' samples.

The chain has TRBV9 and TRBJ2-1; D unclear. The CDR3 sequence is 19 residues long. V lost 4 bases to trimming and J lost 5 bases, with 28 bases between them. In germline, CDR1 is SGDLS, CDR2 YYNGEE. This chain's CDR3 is CASSPPFSFSRERDNEQFF. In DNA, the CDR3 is TGTGCCAGCAGCCCGCCGTTCTCTTTTAGTAGGGAACGGGACAATGAGCAGTTCTTC.

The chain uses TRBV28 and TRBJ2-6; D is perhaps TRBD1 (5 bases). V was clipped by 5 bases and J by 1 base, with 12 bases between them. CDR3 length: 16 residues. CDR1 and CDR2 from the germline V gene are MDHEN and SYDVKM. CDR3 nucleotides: TGTGCCAGCAGTCTAGACAGTCCATCTGGGGCCAACGTCCTGACTTTC. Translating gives CASSLDSPSGANVLTF.

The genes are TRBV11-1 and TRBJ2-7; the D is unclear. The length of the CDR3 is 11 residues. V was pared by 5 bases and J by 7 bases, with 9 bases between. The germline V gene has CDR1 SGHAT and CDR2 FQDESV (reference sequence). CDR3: CASSPSGEQYF. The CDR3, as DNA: TGTGCCAGCAGCCCGTCCGGTGAGCAGTACTTC.

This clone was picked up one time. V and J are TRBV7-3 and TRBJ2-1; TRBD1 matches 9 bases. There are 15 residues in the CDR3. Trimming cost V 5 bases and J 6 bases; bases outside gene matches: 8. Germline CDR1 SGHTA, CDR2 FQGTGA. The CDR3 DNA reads TGTGCCAGCAGCCGTGGACAGGGGTGGACCAATGAGCAGTTCTTC. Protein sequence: CASSRGQGWTNEQFF.

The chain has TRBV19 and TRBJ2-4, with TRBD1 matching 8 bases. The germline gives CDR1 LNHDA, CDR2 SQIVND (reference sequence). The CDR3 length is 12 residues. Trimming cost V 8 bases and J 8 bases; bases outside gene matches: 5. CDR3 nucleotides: TGTGCCAGTCTTACGACAGGGGACATTCAGTACTTC. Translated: CASLTTGDIQYF.

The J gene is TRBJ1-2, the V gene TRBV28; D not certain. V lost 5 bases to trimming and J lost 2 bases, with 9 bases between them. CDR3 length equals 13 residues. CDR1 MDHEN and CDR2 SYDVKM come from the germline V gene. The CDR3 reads CASSAEPNYGYTF. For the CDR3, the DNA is TGTGCCAGCAGTGCAGAACCAAACTATGGCTACACCTTC.

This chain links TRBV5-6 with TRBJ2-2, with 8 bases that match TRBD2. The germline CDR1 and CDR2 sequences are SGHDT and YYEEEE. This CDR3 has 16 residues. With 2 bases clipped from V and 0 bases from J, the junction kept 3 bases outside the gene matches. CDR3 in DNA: TGTGCCAGCAGCTTTCGGGGGGGACCGAACACCGGGGAGCTGTTTTTT. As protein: CASSFRGGPNTGELFF. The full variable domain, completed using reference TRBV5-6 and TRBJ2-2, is DAGVTQSPTHLIKTRGQQVTLRCSPKSGHDTVSWYQQALGQGPQFIFQYYEEEERQRGNFPDRFSGHQFPNYSSELNVNALLLGDSALYLCASSFRGGPNTGELFFGEGSRLTVL.

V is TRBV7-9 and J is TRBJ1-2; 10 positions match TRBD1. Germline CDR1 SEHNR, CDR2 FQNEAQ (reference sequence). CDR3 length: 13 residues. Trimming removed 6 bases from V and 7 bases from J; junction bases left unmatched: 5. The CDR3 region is CASRWDRGSGYTF. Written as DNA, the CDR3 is TGTGCCAGCAGGTGGGACAGGGGAAGTGGCTACACCTTC.

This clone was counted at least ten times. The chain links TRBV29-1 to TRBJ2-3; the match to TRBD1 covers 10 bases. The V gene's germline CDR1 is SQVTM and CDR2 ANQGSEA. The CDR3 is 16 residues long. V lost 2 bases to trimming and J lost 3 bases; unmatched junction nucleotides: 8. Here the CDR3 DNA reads TGCAGCGTTGAAAACCTTGGACAGGGGGGGACAGATACGCAGTATTTT. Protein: CSVENLGQGGTDTQYF.

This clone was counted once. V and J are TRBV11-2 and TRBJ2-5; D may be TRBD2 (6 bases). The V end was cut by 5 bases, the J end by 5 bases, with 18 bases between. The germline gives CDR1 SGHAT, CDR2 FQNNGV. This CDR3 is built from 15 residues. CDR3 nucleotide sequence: TGTGCCAGCAGCCTGGGAATCGCGGGGTTGGAGACCCAGTACTTC. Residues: CASSLGIAGLETQYF.

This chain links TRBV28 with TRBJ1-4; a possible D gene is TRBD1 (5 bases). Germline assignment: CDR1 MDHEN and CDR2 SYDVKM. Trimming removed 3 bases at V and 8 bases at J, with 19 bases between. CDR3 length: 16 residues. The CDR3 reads CASSLAGPPSVEKLFF. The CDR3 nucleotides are TGTGCCAGCAGTTTGGCAGGGCCGCCCTCAGTGGAAAAACTGTTTTTT.

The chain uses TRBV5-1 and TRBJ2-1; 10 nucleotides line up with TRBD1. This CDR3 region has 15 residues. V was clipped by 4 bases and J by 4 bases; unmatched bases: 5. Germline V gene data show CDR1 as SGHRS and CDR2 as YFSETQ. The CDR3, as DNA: TGCGCCAGCAGCCAGGGACAGGGGACTTACAATGAGCAGTTCTTC. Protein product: CASSQGQGTYNEQFF.

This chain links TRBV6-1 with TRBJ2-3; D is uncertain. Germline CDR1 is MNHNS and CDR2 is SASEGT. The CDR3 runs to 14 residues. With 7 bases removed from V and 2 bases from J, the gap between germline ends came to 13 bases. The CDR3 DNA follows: TGTGCCAGCACCGAGGTCAGTCCCACAGATACGCAGTATTTT. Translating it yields CASTEVSPTDTQYF.

The CDR3 protein is CATATSSPYNEQFF. The CDR3 DNA follows: TGTGCCACCGCGACTAGTAGCCCCTACAATGAGCAGTTCTTC. This chain joins TRBV15 and TRBJ2-1, with TRBD2 as a possible D gene (6 bases). The CDR3 runs 14 residues. V was cut by 8 bases and J by 2 bases, with 13 bases left in between. Germline CDR1 is LNHNV and CDR2 is YYDKDF (reference sequence). Full variable domain (missing parts from reference TRBV15 and TRBJ2-1): DAMVIQNPRYQVTQFGKPVTLSCSQTLNHNVMYWYQQKSSQAPKLLFHYYDKDFNNEADTPDNFQSRRPNTSFCFLDIRSPGLGDTAMYLCATATSSPYNEQFFGPGTRLTVL.

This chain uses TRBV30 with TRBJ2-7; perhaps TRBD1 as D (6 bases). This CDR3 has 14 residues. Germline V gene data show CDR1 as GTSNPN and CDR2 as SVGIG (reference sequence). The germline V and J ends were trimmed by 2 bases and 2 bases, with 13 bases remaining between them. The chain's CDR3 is CAWSRQALTYEQYF. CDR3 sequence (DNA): TGTGCCTGGAGTCGACAGGCGCTTACCTACGAGCAGTACTTC. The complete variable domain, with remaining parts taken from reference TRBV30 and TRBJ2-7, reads SQTIHQWPATLVQPVGSPLSLECTVEGTSNPNLYWYRQAAGRGLQLLFYSVGIGQISSEVPQNLSASRPQDRQFILSSKKLLLSDSGFYLCAWSRQALTYEQYFGPGTRLTVT.

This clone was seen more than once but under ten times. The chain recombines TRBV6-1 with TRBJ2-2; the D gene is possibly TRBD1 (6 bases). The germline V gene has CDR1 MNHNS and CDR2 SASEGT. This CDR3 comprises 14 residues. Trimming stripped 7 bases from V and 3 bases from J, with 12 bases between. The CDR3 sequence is CASTQGGDTGELFF. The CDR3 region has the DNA TGTGCCAGCACCCAAGGGGGTGACACCGGGGAGCTGTTTTTT.

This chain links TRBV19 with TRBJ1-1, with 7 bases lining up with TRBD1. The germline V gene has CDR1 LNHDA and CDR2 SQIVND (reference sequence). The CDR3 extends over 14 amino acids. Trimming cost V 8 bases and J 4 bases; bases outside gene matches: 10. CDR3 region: CASRPAGGTTEAFF. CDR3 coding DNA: TGTGCCAGTCGCCCTGCAGGGGGAACCACTGAAGCTTTCTTT. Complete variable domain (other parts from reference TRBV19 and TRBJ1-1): DGGITQSPKYLFRKEGQNVTLSCEQNLNHDAMYWYRQDPGQGLRLIYYSQIVNDFQKGDIAEGYSVSREKKESFPLTVTSAQKNPTAFYLCASRPAGGTTEAFFGQGTRLTVV.

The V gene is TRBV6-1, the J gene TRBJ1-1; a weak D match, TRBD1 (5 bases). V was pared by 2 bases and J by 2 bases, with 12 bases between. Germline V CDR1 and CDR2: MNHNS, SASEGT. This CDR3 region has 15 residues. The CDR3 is CASSEKGRGNTEAFF. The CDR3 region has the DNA TGTGCCAGCAGTGAAAAGGGGCGTGGAAACACTGAAGCTTTCTTT.

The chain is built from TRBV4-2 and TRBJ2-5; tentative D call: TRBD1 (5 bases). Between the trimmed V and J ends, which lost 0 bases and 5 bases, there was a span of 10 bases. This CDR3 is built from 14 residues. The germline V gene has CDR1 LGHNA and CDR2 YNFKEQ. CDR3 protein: CASSQEGVGETQYF. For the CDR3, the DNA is TGTGCCAGCAGCCAAGAAGGGGTAGGGGAGACCCAGTACTTC.

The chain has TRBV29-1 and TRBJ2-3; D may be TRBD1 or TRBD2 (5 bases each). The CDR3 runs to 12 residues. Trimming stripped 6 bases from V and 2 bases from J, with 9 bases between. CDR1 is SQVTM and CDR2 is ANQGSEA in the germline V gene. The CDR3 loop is CSVGESTDTQYF. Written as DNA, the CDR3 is TGCAGCGTAGGGGAGTCCACAGATACGCAGTATTTT.

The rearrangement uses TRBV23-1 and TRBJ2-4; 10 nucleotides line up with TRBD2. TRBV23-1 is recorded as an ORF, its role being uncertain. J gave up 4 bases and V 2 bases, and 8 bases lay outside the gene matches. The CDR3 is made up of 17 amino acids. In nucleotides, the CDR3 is TGCGCCAGCAGTCAAGAGCGGGAGGGCCTTTCTAAAAACATTCAGTACTTC. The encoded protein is CASSQEREGLSKNIQYF.

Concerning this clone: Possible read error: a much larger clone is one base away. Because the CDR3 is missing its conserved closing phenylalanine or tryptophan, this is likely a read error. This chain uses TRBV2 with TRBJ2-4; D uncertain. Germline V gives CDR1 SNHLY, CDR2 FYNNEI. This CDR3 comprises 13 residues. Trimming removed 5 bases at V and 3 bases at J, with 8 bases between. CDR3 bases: TGTGCCAGCAGTACGGACGTCAAAAACATTCAGTACCTC. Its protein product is CASSTDVKNIQYL.

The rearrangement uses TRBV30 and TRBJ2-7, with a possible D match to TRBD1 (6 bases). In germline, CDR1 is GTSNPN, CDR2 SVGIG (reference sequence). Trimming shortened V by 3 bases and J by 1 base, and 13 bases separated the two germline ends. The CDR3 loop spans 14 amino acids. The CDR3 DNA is TGTGCCTGGAGCCCGGGACACCAATCCTACGAGCAGTACTTC. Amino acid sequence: CAWSPGHQSYEQYF.